A selection of T cell receptor beta chains follows, all from one sample in a study of T cell responses to AZD1222 COVID-19 vaccine. Sequencing was performed with immunoSEQ multiplex PCR; in TCRdb, only in-frame clones are kept and a portion is missing. The sample holds about 93,000 clones, about 86% seen once. Material: peripheral blood, obtained on day 0 of AZD1222 vaccination. The source is an adult in good health. Each CDR3 is given with its conserved first and last residue. D genes are given only for firm matches. The listing skips clone size in some rows; elsewhere it reads once, few, many or a size class.

>TRBV27|-|TRBJ1-2|-|14
TGTGCCAGCAGTCTCCAGCGAGGGATCTATGGCTACACCTTC
CASSLQRGIYGYTF
>TRBV15|-|TRBJ1-4|-|13
TGTGCCACCAGCAGGGATAATAATGAAAAACTGTTTTTT
CATSRDNNEKLFF
>TRBV30|-|TRBJ1-5|-|13
TGTGCCTGGAGTACGGGTAACAATCAGCCCCAGCATTTT
CAWSTGNNQPQHF
>TRBV6-5|-|TRBJ2-1|TRBD2|13
TGTGCCAGCAGTTCGACTAGCGGGAATGAGCAGTTCTTC
CASSSTSGNEQFF
>TRBV3-1/TRBV3-2|few|TRBJ2-7|TRBD1|15
TGTGCCAGCAGCCAAACACCGGGACAGGCCTACGAGCAGTACTTC
CASSQTPGQAYEQYF
>TRBV5-1|-|TRBJ2-7|TRBD1|14
TGCGCCAGCAGCTGGGCGGGACAGGGTTACGAGCAGTACTTC
CASSWAGQGYEQYF
>TRBV19|-|TRBJ2-1|-|14
TGTGCCAGTAGTATACCGGGACTCTACAATGAGCAGTTCTTC
CASSIPGLYNEQFF
>TRBV19|-|TRBJ1-2|TRBD1|15
TGTGCCAGTAGACCCGGGACAGGAGCTAACTATGGCTACACCTTC
CASRPGTGANYGYTF
>TRBV10-1|-|TRBJ2-2|-|12
TGCGCCAAGGACCGGGCCCACCGGGGGCTGTTTTTT
CAKDRAHRGLFF
>TRBV30|-|TRBJ1-2|-|15
TGTGCCCGATACCAACTCTCGACAAGGAACTATGGCTACACCTTC
CARYQLSTRNYGYTF
>TRBV11-2|-|TRBJ2-6|TRBD1|18
TGTGCCAGCAGCACCCGACAGGGGACGATCTCTGGGGCCAACGTCCTGACTTTC
CASSTRQGTISGANVLTF
>TRBV27|-|TRBJ2-6|-|17
TGTGCCAGCAGTTCGGACCGTGGGAGCTCTGGGGCCAACGTCCTGACTTTC
CASSSDRGSSGANVLTF
>TRBV19|-|TRBJ2-2|TRBD2|18
TGTGCCAGTAGTATAGACCTAGCGGGAGGTCGTGACACCGGGGAGCTGTTTTTT
CASSIDLAGGRDTGELFF
>TRBV7-9|-|TRBJ1-2|-|18
TGTGCCAGCAGCCCTAGCGGGGGAGGCAGGGTGAATGGTGGTGGCTACACCTTC
CASSPSGGGRVNGGGYTF
>TRBV7-9|-|TRBJ2-7|-|12
TGTGCCAGCAGCCCGGACCTCTACGAGCAGTACTTC
CASSPDLYEQYF